These 10 T cell receptor beta chains came from one sample sequenced in a study of HIV-infected patients and healthy controls. TCRdb re-derived calls from the 5' RACE reads in MiXCR, one entry per CDR3 protein. The sample lists more than 60,000 distinct CDR3 sequences, roughly 21% occurring once. The sequencing sample was made of CD4+ T cells from blood. These receptors all come from a human donor in good health.

The J gene is TRBJ1-5, the V gene TRBV9; 7 bases match TRBD1. The CDR3 length is 15 residues. CDR1 is SGDLS and CDR2 is YYNGEE in the germline V gene. Trimming at V came to 0 bases and at J to 0 bases, leaving 0 bases not matched to a gene. The CDR3 spells CASSVGTGSNQPQHF. In DNA form, the CDR3 reads TGTGCCAGCAGCGTAGGGACAGGTAGCAATCAGCCCCAGCATTTT.

The chain joins TRBV19 to TRBJ1-1; D unclear. The CDR3 loop spans 15 amino acids. Germline lookup yields CDR1 LNHDA and CDR2 SQIVND (reference sequence). The V and J ends lost 2 bases and 3 bases respectively, with 13 bases between them. CDR3 bases: TGTGCCAGTAGTATATTTGCAGGAGCGGACACTGAAGCTTTCTTT. Translating it yields CASSIFAGADTEAFF.

V gene TRBV15 combines with J gene TRBJ2-3, with 12 bases that match TRBD2. From germline, CDR1 is LNHNV and CDR2 YYDKDF (reference sequence). CDR3 length: 17 residues. The trim removed 2 bases at V and 6 bases at J, leaving 9 bases unmatched. CDR3 DNA: TGTGCCACCAGCAGACAGGAGACTAGCGGGAGAGGTGATACGCAGTATTTT. As protein: CATSRQETSGRGDTQYF.

This clonotype was found many times. The chain combines TRBV7-3 with TRBJ2-1, with D maybe TRBD2 (6 bases). Germline V gene data show CDR1 as SGHTA and CDR2 as FQGTGA. There are 15 residues in the CDR3. Trimming left V 1 base short and J 9 bases short, with 16 bases between. CDR3 nucleotide sequence: TGTGCCAGCAGCTTAAAGGGCGGGTCGGAGGGTGAGCAGTTCTTC. Encoded protein: CASSLKGGSEGEQFF.

This clonotype was seen ten or more times. DNA for the CDR3: TGCAGCGCCTCAGGACAGGGCAACACTGAAGCTTTCTTT. It is translated as CSASGQGNTEAFF. V gene TRBV29-1 combines with J gene TRBJ1-1, with 8 bases matching TRBD1. V lost 7 bases to trimming and J lost 2 bases; unmatched junction nucleotides: 6. Germline CDR1 is SQVTM and CDR2 is ANQGSEA. The CDR3 length is 13 residues.

This chain connects TRBV12-3 or TRBV12-4 to TRBJ1-2, with 8 bases lining up with TRBD1. V lost 7 bases and J lost 2; bases outside the gene matches: 3. The CDR3 totals 13 residues. For the CDR3, the DNA is TGTGCCAGCAATCGACAGGGGAACTATGGCTACACCTTC. It translates to CASNRQGNYGYTF.

This clonotype came up many times. The chain is built from TRBV4-2 and TRBJ1-5; D might be TRBD1 (5 bases). CDR3 length: 21 residues. CDR1 is LGHNA, CDR2 YNFKEQ, per germline. Trimming took off 1 base at V and 2 bases at J, with 27 bases between the two ends. This chain's CDR3 is CASSQVSVGRGNKEGNQPQHF. In nucleotides, the CDR3 is TGTGCCAGCAGCCAAGTAAGCGTGGGGCGGGGAAACAAAGAGGGCAATCAGCCCCAGCATTTT.

There are many counts of this clonotype. The rearrangement joins TRBV4-2 to TRBJ1-5; unclear D gene. This CDR3 contains 15 residues. V dropped 1 base and J dropped 4 bases, with 11 bases sitting between them. Per germline, CDR1 LGHNA and CDR2 YNFKEQ. The CDR3 here is CASSQGVVANQPQHF. The CDR3 DNA is TGTGCCAGCAGCCAAGGGGTTGTAGCAAATCAGCCCCAGCATTTT.

This clonotype was found a few times. The chain recombines TRBV10-3 with TRBJ1-1; 10 bases match TRBD1. The CDR3 contains 17 residues. In germline, CDR1 is ENHRY, CDR2 SYGVKD. V lost 5 bases to trimming and J lost 3 bases; unmatched junction nucleotides: 12. The CDR3 region is CAISPGQGLPRDTEAFF. Here the CDR3 DNA reads TGTGCCATCAGTCCGGGACAGGGGCTTCCTCGGGACACTGAAGCTTTCTTT.

This clonotype came up many times. The chain has TRBV10-2 and TRBJ2-1, with TRBD2 matching 7 bases. The CDR3 covers 16 residues. Germline CDR1 is WSHSY and CDR2 is SAAADI. V trimming: 6 bases; J trimming: 5 bases; junction bases outside the gene matches: 13. The CDR3 coding sequence is TGCGCCAGCAGCCTCCTTGGCGGGAGTAGCCACAATGAGCAGTTCTTC. It encodes CASSLLGGSSHNEQFF.